The clone carrying this T cell receptor beta chain was seen once. Its antigen is unidentified. V was shortened by 0 bases and J by 10 bases, with 17 bases between the two germline ends. Germline V lookup: CDR1 SGHRS, CDR2 YFSETQ. The length of the CDR3 is 15 residues. MiXCR, applied by TCRdb to the PCR reads, yields one record per CDR3 protein. Among some 21,000 distinct CDR3 sequences listed, roughly 56% were seen once. The entry originates in a study of vaccination and CD4 T cells after COVID-19. Turning to the study itself: Every participant had a vaccine, which was either BNT162b2 or mRNA-1273, given in two doses.

Study-wide findings and caveats: 304 of 307 vaccine-specific clones from convalescent patients were spike mono-reactive. Apart from involving relatively few convalescent patients, the work omitted early post-infection timepoints. Median numbers of SARS-CoV-2-reactive clonotypes increased from roughly 19 to 38 (not a significant change).

The material sequenced was CD4+ T cells from blood, taken before SARS-CoV-2 vaccination. V usage is TRBV5-1 and J usage is TRBJ2-1, with D possibly matching TRBD2 (5 bases). This TCR derives from a human donor who had recovered from COVID-19. CDR3 in amino acids: CASSLDYVGGGEQFF. CDR3 bases: TGCGCCAGCAGCTTGGATTACGTAGGCGGCGGGGAGCAGTTCTTC.